These T cell receptor beta chains were read from a single sample in a study of shared clonotypes between healthy human individuals. TCRdb's table, derived via immunoSEQ multiplex PCR, lists solely in-frame clones and lacks some. The sample has about 2.1 million clones, just over 90% seen once. Material for sequencing was naive CD8+ T cells from PBMCs. The receptors stem from a man aged 18-30 years in good health. Some clones in this sample may be carry-over from other donors' samples. Both conserved end residues are part of each CDR3. Each record gives: D gene, clone size, J gene, V gene, CDR3 protein, CDR3 DNA. A D gene is named only where the DNA matches it firmly. Clone size is shown for a subset of rows, as once, few, many or a class of expanded clone.

. . TRBJ2-7 TRBV2 CAVGPDEQYF TGCGCCGTAGGGCCGGACGAGCAGTACTTC
TRBD1 . TRBJ1-1 TRBV4-2 CASSQAFKQGRNTEAFF TGTGCCAGCAGCCAGGCCTTTAAACAGGGGAGGAACACTGAAGCTTTCTTT
. . TRBJ1-1 TRBV7-8 CASSLVGGDTEAFF TGTGCCAGCAGCTTAGTAGGAGGGGACACTGAAGCTTTCTTT
. once TRBJ1-1 TRBV7-9 CASSSYQENTEAFF TGTGCCAGCAGCTCGTACCAGGAGAACACTGAAGCTTTCTTT
. . TRBJ2-7 TRBV2 CASSEEGVRGYEQYF TGTGCCAGCAGTGAGGAGGGCGTTCGCGGCTACGAGCAGTACTTC
. . TRBJ2-7 TRBV5-6 CASSLGLNEQYF TGTGCCAGCAGCTTGGGGCTTAACGAGCAGTACTTC
. once TRBJ1-3 TRBV19 CASSPYQGGNTIYF TGTGCCAGTAGTCCCTATCAGGGAGGAAACACCATATATTTT
TRBD1 . TRBJ1-5 TRBV7-8 CASSLGTGTNSNQPQHF TGTGCCAGCAGCTTAGGGACAGGGACAAATAGCAATCAGCCCCAGCATTTT
. . TRBJ2-7 TRBV30 CAWREGRYEQYF TGTGCCTGGAGGGAAGGGCGATACGAGCAGTACTTC
TRBD1 . TRBJ2-1 TRBV5-1 CASSVYPGQGAYEQFF TGCGCCAGCAGCGTGTACCCGGGACAGGGGGCATATGAGCAGTTCTTC
. . TRBJ2-1 TRBV6-5 CASSYSISFGFNEQFF TGTGCCAGCAGTTACTCGATATCCTTCGGTTTCAATGAGCAGTTCTTC
. . TRBJ1-3 TRBV7-8 CASSPIGSAGNTIYF TGTGCCAGCAGCCCGATTGGGAGTGCTGGAAACACCATATATTTT
TRBD2 . TRBJ2-3 TRBV28 CASGRATDTQYF TGTGCCAGCGGGAGGGCCACAGATACGCAGTATTTT
TRBD2 . TRBJ2-1 TRBV7-9 CASSSAGLAGGPGDEQFF TGTGCCAGCAGCTCAGCGGGACTAGCGGGAGGGCCTGGGGATGAGCAGTTCTTC
. . TRBJ1-5 TRBV15 CATSVNTGIQPQHF TGTGCCACCAGCGTGAACACAGGGATTCAGCCCCAGCATTTT
. . TRBJ2-5 TRBV14 CASSQGQGYQETQYF TGTGCCAGCAGCCAAGGGCAGGGATACCAAGAGACCCAGTACTTC
. . TRBJ2-7 TRBV28 CASSPNLGSYEQYF TGTGCCAGCAGTCCAAACCTAGGCTCCTACGAGCAGTACTTC